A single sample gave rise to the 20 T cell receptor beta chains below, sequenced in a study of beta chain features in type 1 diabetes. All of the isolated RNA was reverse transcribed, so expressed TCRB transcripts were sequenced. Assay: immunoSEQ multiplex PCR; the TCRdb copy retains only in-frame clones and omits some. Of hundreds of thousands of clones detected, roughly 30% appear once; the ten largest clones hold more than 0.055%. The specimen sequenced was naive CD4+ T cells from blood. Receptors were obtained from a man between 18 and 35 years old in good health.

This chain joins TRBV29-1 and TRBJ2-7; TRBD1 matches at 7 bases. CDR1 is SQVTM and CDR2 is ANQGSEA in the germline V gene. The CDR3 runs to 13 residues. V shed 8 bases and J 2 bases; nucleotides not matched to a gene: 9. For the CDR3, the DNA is TGCAGCACTATGACAGGGCCGGCCTACGAGCAGTACTTC. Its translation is CSTMTGPAYEQYF.

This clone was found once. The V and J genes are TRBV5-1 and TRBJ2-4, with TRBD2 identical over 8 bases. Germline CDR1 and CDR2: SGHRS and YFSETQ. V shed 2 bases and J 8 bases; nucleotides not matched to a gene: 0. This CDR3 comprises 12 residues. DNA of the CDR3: TGCGCCAGCAGCTTAGCGGGGGACATTCAGTACTTC. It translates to CASSLAGDIQYF.

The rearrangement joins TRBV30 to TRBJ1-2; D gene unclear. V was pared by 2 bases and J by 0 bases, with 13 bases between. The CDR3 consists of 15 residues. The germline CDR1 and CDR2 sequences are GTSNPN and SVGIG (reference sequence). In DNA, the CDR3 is TGTGCCTGGAGTCCGGGTTCCCAGGCTAACTATGGCTACACCTTC. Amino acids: CAWSPGSQANYGYTF.

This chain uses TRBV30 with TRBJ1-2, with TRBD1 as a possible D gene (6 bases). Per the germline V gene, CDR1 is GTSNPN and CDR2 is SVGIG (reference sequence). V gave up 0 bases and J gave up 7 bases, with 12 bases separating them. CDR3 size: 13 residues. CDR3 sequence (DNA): TGTGCCTGGAGTGTACAGCAGGGGACTGGCTACACCTTC. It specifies CAWSVQQGTGYTF. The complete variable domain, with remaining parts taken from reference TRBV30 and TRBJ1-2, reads SQTIHQWPATLVQPVGSPLSLECTVEGTSNPNLYWYRQAAGRGLQLLFYSVGIGQISSEVPQNLSASRPQDRQFILSSKKLLLSDSGFYLCAWSVQQGTGYTFGSGTRLTVV.

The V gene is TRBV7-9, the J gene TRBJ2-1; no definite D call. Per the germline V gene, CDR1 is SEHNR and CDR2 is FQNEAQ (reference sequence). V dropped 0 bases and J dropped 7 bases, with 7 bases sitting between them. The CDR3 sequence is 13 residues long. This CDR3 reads CASSLALRNEQFF. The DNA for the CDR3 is TGTGCCAGCAGCTTAGCCTTAAGGAATGAGCAGTTCTTC. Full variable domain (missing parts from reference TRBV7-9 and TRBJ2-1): DTGVSQNPRHKITKRGQNVTFRCDPISEHNRLYWYRQTLGQGPEFLTYFQNEAQLEKSRLLSDRFSAERPKGSFSTLEIQRTEQGDSAMYLCASSLALRNEQFFGPGTRLTVL.

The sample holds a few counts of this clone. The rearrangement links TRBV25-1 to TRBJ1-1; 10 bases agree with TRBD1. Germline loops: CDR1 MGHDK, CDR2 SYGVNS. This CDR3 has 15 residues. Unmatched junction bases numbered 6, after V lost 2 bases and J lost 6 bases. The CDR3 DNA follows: TGTGCCAGCAGTGAAGCCGGGACAGGGGTCGCTGAAGCTTTCTTT. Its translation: CASSEAGTGVAEAFF.

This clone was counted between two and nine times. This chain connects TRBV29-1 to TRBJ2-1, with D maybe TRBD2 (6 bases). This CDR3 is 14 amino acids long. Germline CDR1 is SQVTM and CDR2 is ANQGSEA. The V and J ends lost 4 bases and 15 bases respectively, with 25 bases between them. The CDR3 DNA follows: TGCAGCGTTGGGGACTCTAATACTCAATCCGCGCGGTTCTTC. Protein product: CSVGDSNTQSARFF.

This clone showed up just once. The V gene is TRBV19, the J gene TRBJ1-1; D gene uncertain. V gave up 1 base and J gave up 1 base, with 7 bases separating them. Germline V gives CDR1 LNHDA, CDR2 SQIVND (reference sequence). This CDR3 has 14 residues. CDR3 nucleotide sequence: TGTGCCAGTAGTATAGGGCAGGCGAACACTGAAGCTTTCTTT. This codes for CASSIGQANTEAFF. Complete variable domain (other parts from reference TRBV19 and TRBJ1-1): DGGITQSPKYLFRKEGQNVTLSCEQNLNHDAMYWYRQDPGQGLRLIYYSQIVNDFQKGDIAEGYSVSREKKESFPLTVTSAQKNPTAFYLCASSIGQANTEAFFGQGTRLTVV.

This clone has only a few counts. CDR3 in amino acids: CASSTTGDEQFF. The CDR3 region has the DNA TGTGCCAGTAGTACGACGGGAGATGAGCAGTTCTTC. The chain has TRBV19 and TRBJ2-1; tentatively, D is TRBD2 (6 bases). The CDR3 covers 12 residues. The ends were cut back, 4 bases at V and 8 bases at J, with 9 bases in the middle. Germline CDR1 is LNHDA and CDR2 is SQIVND (reference sequence).

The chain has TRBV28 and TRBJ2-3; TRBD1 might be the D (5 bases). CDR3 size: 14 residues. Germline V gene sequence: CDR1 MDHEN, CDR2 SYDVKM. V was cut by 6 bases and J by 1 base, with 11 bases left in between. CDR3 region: CASSRTPRTDTQYF. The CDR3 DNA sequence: TGTGCCAGCAGCAGGACACCGCGCACAGATACGCAGTATTTT.

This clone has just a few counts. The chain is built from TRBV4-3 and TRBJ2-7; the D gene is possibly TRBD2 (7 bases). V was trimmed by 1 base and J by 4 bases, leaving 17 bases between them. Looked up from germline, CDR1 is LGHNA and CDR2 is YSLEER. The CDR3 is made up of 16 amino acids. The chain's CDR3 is CASSQGEGGRGYEQYF. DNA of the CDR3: TGCGCCAGCAGCCAAGGAGAAGGAGGGAGGGGGTACGAGCAGTACTTC.

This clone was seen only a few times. CDR3 residues: CASGEGFGYTF. CDR3 nucleotides: TGTGCCAGCGGAGAGGGTTTTGGCTACACCTTC. The chain is built from TRBV7-8 and TRBJ1-2; D is uncertain. Germline V lookup: CDR1 SGHVS, CDR2 FQNEAQ. The V gene lost 8 bases and the J gene lost 7 bases, with 11 bases spanning the gap. The CDR3 runs 11 residues.

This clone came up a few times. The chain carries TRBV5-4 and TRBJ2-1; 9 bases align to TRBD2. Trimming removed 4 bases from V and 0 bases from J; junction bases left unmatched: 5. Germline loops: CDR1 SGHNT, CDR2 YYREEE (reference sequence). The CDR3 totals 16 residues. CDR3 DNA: TGTGCCAGCAGCCCTGGACTAGCGAGCTCCTACAATGAGCAGTTCTTC. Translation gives CASSPGLASSYNEQFF.

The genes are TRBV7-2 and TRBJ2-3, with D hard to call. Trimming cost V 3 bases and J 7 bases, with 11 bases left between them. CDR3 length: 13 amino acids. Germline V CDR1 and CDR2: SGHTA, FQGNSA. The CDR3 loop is CASSFPDRYTQYF. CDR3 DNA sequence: TGTGCCAGCAGCTTTCCTGACCGATATACGCAGTATTTT.

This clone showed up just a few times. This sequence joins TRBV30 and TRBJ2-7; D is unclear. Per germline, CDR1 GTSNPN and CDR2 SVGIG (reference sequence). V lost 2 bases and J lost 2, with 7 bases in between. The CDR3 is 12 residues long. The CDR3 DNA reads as TGTGCCTGGAGTTCCAGTGCCTACGAGCAGTACTTC. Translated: CAWSSSAYEQYF.

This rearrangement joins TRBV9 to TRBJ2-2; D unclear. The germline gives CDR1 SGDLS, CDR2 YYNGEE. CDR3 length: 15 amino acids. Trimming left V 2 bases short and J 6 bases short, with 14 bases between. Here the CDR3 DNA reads TGTGCCAGCAGCGTCGGAGTACCCCTAGCCGGGGAGCTGTTTTTT. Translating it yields CASSVGVPLAGELFF.

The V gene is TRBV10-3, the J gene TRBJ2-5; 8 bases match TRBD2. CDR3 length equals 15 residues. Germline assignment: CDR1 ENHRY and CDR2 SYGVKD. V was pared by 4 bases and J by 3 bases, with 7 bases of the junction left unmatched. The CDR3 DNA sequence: TGTGCCATCAGTGCGTTAACGGGAGGGGAAGAGACCCAGTACTTC. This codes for CAISALTGGEETQYF.

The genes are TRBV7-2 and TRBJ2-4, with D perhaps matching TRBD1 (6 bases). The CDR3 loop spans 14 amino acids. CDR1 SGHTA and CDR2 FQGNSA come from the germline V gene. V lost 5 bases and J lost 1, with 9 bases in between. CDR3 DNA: TGTGCCAGCAGCCGACAGGATGCCAAAAACATTCAGTACTTC. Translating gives CASSRQDAKNIQYF.

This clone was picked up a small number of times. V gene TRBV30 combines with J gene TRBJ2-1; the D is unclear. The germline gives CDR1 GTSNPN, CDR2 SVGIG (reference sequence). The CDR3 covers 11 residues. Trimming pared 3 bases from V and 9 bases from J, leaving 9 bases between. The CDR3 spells CAWSLAGEQFF. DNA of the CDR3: TGTGCCTGGAGCTTAGCCGGTGAGCAGTTCTTC.

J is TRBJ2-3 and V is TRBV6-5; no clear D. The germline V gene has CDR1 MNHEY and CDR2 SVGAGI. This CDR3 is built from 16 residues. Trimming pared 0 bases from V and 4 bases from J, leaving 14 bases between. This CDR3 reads CASSYSGRVRADTQYF. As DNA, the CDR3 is TGTGCCAGCAGTTACTCTGGAAGGGTACGAGCAGATACGCAGTATTTT.